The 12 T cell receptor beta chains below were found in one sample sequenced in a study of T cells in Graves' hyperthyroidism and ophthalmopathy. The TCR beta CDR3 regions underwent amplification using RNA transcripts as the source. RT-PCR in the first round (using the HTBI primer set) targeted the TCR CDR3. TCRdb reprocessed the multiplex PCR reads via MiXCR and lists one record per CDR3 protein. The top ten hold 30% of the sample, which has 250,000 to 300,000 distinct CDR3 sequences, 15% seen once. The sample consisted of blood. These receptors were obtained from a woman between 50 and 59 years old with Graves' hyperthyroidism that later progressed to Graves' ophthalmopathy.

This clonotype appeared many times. This CDR3 reads CAIRTGIKGGYTF. The CDR3, as DNA: TGTGCCATCCGGACAGGGATCAAGGGTGGCTACACCTTC. V gene TRBV2 combines with J gene TRBJ1-2; 8 nucleotides agree with TRBD1. With V trimmed by 10 bases and J by 7 bases, 11 bases remained unmatched. This CDR3 contains 13 residues. The germline CDR1 and CDR2 sequences are SNHLY and FYNNEI.

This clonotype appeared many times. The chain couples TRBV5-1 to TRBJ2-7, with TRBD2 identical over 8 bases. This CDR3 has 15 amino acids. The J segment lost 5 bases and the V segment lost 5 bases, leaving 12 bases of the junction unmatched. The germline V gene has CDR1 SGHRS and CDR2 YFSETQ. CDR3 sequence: CASRPGGGRWNEQYF. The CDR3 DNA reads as TGCGCCAGCAGACCTGGCGGGGGGCGTTGGAACGAGCAGTACTTC.

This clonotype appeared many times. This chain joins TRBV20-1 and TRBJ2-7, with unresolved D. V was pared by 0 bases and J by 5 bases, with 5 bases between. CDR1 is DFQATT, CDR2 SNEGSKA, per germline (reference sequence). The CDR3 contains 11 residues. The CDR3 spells CSARDADEQYF. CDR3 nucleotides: TGCAGTGCTAGAGATGCGGACGAGCAGTACTTC.

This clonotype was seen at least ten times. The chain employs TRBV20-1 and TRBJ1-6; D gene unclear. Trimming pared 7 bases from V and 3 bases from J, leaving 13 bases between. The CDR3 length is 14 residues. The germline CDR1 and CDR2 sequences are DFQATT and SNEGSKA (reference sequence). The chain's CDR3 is CSVDTSGYNSPLHF. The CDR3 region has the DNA TGCAGTGTCGACACGTCCGGCTATAATTCACCCCTCCACTTT.

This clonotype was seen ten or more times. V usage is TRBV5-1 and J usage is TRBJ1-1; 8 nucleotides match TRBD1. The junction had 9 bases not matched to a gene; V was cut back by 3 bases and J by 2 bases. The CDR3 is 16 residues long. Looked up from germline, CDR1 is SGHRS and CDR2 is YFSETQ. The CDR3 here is CASSSRDRTLNTEAFF. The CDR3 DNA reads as TGCGCCAGCAGCTCCCGGGACAGGACCTTAAACACTGAAGCTTTCTTT. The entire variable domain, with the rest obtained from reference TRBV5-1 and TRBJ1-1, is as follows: KAGVTQTPRYLIKTRGQQVTLSCSPISGHRSVSWYQQTPGQGLQFLFEYFSETQRNKGNFPGRFSGRQFSNSRSEMNVSTLELGDSALYLCASSSRDRTLNTEAFFGQGTRLTVV.

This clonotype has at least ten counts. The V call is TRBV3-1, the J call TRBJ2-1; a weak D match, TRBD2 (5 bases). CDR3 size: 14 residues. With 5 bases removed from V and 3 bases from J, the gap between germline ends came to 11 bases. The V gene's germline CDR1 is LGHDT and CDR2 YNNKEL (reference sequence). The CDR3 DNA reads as TGTGCCAGCAGCTATGGACTTTTCTACAATGAGCAGTTCTTC. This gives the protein CASSYGLFYNEQFF.

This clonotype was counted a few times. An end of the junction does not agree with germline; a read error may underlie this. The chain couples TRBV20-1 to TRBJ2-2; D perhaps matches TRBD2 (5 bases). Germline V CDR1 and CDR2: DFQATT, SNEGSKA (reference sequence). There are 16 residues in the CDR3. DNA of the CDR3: TGCAGTGCTAGCTCAGAGGGAGTGGTGAACACCGGGGAGCTGTCTTTT. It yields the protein CSASSEGVVNTGELSF.

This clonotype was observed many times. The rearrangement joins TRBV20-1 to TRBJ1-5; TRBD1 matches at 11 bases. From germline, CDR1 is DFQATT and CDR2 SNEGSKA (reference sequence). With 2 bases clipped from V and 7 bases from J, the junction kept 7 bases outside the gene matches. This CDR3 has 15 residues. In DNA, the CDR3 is TGCAGTGCTAGAAAGGACAGGGGGCGAGGGCAGCCCCAGCATTTT. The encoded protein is CSARKDRGRGQPQHF.

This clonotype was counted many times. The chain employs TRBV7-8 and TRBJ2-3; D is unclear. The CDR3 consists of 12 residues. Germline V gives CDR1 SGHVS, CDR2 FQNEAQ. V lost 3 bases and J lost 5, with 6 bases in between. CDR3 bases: TGTGCCAGCAGCTTTCACGAAGATACGCAGTATTTT. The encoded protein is CASSFHEDTQYF.

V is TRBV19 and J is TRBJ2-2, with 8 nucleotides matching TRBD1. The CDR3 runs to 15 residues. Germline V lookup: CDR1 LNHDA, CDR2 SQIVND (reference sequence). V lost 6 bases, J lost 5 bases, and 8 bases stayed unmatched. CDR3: CASSPRTGWTGELFF. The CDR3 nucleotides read TGTGCCAGTAGCCCAAGGACAGGGTGGACCGGGGAGCTGTTTTTT.

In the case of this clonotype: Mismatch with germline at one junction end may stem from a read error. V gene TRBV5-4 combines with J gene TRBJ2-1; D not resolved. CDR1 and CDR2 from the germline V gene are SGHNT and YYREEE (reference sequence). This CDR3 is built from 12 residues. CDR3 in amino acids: CASRFGRDEQFF. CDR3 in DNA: TGTGCCAGCCGCTTTGGACGAGATGAGCAGTTCTTC.

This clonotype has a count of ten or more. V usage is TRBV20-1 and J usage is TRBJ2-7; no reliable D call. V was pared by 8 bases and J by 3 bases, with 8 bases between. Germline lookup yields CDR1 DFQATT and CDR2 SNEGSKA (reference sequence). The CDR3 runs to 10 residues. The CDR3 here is CSLRGYEQYF. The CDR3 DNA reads TGCAGTCTGAGAGGCTACGAGCAGTACTTC.